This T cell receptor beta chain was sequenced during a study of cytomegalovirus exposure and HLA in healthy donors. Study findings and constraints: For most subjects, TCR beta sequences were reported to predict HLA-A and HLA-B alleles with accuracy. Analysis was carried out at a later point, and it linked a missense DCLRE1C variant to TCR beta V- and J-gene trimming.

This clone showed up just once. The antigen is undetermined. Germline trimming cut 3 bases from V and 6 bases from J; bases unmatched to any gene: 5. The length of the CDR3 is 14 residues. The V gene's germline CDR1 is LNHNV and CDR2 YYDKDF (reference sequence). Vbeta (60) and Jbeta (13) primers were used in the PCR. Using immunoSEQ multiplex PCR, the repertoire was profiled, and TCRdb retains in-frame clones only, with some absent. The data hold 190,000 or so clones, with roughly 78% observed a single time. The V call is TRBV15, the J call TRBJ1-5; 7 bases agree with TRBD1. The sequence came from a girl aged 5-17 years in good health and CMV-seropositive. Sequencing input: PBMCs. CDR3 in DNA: TGTGCCACCAGCAGTCTACAGGGGTCTCAGCCCCAGCATTTT. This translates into CATSSLQGSQPQHF. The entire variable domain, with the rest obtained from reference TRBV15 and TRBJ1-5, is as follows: DAMVIQNPRYQVTQFGKPVTLSCSQTLNHNVMYWYQQKSSQAPKLLFHYYDKDFNNEADTPDNFQSRRPNTSFCFLDIRSPGLGDTAMYLCATSSLQGSQPQHFGDGTRLSIL.